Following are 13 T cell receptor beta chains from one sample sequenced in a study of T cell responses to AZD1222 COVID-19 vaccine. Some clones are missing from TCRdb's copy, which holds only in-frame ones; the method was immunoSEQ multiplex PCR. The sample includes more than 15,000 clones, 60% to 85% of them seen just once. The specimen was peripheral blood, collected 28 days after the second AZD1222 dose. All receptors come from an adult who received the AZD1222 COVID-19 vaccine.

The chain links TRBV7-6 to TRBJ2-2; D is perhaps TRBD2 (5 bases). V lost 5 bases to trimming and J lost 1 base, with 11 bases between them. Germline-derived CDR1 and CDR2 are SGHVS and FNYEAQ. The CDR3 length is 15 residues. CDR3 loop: CASSPGVGNTGELFF. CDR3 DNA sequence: TGTGCCAGCAGCCCCGGGGTTGGGAACACCGGGGAGCTGTTTTTT.

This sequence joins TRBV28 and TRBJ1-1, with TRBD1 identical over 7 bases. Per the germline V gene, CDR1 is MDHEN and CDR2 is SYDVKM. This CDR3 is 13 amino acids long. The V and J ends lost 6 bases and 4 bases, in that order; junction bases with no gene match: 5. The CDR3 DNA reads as TGTGCCAGCAGATCAGGGGGAGGCACTGAAGCTTTCTTT. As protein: CASRSGGGTEAFF.

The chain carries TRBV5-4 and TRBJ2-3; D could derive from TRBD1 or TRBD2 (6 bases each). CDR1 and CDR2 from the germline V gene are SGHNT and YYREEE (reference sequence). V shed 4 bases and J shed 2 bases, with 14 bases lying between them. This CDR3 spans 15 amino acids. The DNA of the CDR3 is TGTGCCAGCAGCGCGCGGGACATACTCACAGATACGCAGTATTTT. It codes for CASSARDILTDTQYF. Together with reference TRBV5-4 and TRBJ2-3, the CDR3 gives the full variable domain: ETGVTQSPTHLIKTRGQQVTLRCSSQSGHNTVSWYQQALGQGPQFIFQYYREEENGRGNFPPRFSGLQFPNYSSELNVNALELDDSALYLCASSARDILTDTQYFGPGTRLTVL.

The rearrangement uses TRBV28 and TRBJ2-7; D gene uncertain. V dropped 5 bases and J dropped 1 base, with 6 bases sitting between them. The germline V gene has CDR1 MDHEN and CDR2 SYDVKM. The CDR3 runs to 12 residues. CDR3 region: CASSGPSYEQYF. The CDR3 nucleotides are TGTGCCAGCAGTGGGCCTTCCTACGAGCAGTACTTC.

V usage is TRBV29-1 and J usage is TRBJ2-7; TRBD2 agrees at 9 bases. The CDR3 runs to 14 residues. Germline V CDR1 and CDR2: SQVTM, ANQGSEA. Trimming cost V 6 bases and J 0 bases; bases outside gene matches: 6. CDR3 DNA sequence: TGCAGCGTGGAAAGCGGGAGGAGCTCCTACGAGCAGTACTTC. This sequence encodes CSVESGRSSYEQYF.

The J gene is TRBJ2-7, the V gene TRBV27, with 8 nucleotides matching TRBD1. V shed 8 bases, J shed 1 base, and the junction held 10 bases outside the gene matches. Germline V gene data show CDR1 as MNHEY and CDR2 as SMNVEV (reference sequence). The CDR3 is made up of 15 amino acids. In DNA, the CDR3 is TGTGCCAGCGTCGGCTCCGGGACAGGTTCCTACGAGCAGTACTTC. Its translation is CASVGSGTGSYEQYF.

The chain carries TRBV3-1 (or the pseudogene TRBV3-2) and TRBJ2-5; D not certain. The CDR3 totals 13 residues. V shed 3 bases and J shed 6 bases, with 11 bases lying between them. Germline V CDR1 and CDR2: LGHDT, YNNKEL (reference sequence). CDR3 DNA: TGTGCCAGCAGCCAGGGCCTAGGGAAGACCCAGTACTTC. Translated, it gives CASSQGLGKTQYF.

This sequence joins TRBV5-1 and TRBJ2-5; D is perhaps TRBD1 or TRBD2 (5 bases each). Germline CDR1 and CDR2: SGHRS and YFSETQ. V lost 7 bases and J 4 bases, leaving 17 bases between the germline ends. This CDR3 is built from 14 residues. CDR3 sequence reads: CASRRDGTGETQYF. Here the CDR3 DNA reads TGCGCCAGCCGTCGGGACGGCACCGGAGAGACCCAGTACTTC.

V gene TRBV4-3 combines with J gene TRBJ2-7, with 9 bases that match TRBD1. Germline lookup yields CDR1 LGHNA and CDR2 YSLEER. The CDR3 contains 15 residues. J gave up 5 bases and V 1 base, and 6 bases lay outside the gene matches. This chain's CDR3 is CASSQGGTGTDEQYF. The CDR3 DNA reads TGCGCCAGCAGCCAAGGAGGGACAGGGACGGACGAGCAGTACTTC.

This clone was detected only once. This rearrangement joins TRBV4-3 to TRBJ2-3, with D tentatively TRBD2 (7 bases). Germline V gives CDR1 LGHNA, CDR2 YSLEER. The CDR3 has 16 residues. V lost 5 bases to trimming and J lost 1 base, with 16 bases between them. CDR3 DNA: TGCGCCAGCAGCAAAGGGAACGGGGGGCGCACAGATACGCAGTATTTT. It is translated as CASSKGNGGRTDTQYF.

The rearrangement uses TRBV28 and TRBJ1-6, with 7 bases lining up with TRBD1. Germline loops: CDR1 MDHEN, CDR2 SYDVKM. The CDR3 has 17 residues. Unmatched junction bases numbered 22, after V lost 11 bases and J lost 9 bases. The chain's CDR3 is CAGGDSFWATSTSPLHF. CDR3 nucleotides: TGTGCCGGGGGGGACAGTTTCTGGGCTACGTCTACTTCACCCCTCCACTTT.

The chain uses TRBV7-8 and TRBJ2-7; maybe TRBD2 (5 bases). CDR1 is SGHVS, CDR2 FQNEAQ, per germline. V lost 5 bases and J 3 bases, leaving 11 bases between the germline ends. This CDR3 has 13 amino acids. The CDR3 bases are TGTGCCAGCAGCCCATATGCGGGCTACGAGCAGTACTTC. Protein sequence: CASSPYAGYEQYF. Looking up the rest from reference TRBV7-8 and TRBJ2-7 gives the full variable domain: GAGVSQSPRYKVAKRGQDVALRCDPISGHVSLFWYQQALGQGPEFLTYFQNEAQLDKSGLPSDRFFAERPEGSVSTLKIQRTQQEDSAVYLCASSPYAGYEQYFGPGTRLTVT.

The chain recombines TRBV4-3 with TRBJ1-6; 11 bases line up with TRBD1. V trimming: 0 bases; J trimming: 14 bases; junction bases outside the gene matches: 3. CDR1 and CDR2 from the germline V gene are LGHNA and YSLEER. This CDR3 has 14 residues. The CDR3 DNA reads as TGCGCCAGCAGCCAAGAGGGACAGGGGGTCACCCTCCACTTT. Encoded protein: CASSQEGQGVTLHF.